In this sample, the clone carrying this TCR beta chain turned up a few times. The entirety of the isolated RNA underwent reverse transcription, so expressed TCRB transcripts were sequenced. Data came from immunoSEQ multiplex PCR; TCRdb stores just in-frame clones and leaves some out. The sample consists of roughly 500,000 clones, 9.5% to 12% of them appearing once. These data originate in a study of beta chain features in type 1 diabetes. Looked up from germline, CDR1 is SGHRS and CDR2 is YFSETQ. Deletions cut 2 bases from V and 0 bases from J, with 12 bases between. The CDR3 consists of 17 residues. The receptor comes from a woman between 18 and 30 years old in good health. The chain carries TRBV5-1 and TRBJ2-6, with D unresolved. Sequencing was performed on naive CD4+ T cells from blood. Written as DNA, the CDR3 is TGCGCCAGCAGCTTTGATCAGCCATACTCTGGGGCCAACGTCCTGACTTTC. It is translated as CASSFDQPYSGANVLTF.